Below, one T cell receptor (beta chain) is given with its context. Clones were read by immunoSEQ multiplex PCR, and TCRdb kept only the in-frame ones, dropping some. The sample has 30,000 to 40,000 clones; around 84% are singletons. This entry is derived from a study of PD-1 blockade in mismatch repair-deficient tumors. Study-wide context: Enrolled about 2013-2017, patients had progressing, pretreated mismatch repair-deficient cancers of over nine types.

CDR1 MNHEY and CDR2 SMNVEV come from the germline V gene (reference sequence). The V gene end was trimmed by 6 bases and the J gene end by 1 base; junction bases not matched to a gene: 3. CDR3 length equals 14 residues. Every patient had mismatch repair deficiency by PCR or immunohistochemistry. TCR sequencing covered a few patients who responded to pembrolizumab. This material consisted of peripheral blood, taken around 76 weeks after starting pembrolizumab. The rearrangement links TRBV27 to TRBJ1-3; 7 bases agree with TRBD1. The sequence was obtained from an adult with mismatch repair-deficient cancer. CDR3 DNA: TGTGCCAGCAGAGAGACAGGGTCTGGAAACACCATATATTTT. Residues: CASRETGSGNTIYF.